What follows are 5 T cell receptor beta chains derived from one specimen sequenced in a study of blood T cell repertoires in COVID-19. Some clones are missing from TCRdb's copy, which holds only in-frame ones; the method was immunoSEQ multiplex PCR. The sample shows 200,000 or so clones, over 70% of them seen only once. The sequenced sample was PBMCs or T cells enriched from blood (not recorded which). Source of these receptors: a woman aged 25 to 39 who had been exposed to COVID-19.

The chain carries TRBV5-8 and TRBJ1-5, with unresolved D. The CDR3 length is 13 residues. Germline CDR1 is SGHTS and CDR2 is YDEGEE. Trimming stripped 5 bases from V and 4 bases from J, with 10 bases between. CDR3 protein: CASRKRGNQPQHF. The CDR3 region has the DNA TGTGCCAGCAGGAAGAGAGGTAATCAGCCCCAGCATTTT.

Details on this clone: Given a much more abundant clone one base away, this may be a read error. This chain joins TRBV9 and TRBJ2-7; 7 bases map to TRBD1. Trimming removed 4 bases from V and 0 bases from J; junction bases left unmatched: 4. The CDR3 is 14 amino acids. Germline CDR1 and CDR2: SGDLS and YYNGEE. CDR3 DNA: TGTGCCAGCAGCCCTGGGACAGTCTCCTACGAGCAGTACTTC. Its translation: CASSPGTVSYEQYF.

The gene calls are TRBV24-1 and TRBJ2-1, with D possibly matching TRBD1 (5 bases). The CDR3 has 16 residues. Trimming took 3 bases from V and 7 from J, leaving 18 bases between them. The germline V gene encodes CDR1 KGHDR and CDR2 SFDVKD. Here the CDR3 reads CATSDATDLTQNEQFF. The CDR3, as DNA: TGTGCCACCAGTGATGCGACAGACCTCACCCAGAATGAGCAGTTCTTC.

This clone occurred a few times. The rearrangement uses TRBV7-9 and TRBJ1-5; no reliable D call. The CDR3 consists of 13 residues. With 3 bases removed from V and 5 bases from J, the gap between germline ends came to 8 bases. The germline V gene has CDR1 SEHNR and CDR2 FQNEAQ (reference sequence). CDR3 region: CASSFRGDQPQHF. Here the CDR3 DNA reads TGTGCCAGCAGCTTCCGGGGAGATCAGCCCCAGCATTTT.

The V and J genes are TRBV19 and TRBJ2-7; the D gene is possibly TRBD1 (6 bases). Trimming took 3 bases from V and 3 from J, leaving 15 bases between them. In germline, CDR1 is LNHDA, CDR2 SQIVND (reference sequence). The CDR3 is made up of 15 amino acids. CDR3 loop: CASSMGAGPRYEQYF. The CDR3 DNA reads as TGTGCCAGTAGTATGGGGGCAGGCCCACGCTACGAGCAGTACTTC.